This T cell receptor (beta chain) was documented in a study of T cells after yellow fever vaccination. The study's findings and limits: Weaker in magnitude, the secondary response showed a faster peak on day 5 versus 15.

Each CDR3 protein is one row after TCRdb ran MiXCR on the 5' RACE reads. This table has 400,000 to 450,000 distinct CDR3 sequences, around 19% appearing once. A few counts support this clonotype. Its antigen is not known. The material was PBMCs, obtained before the yellow fever booster vaccination. This TCR was recovered from a young man who received the YFV17D yellow fever vaccine.

The CDR3 nucleotides read TGTGCCAGCAGCGTAGATCTGGGCGGGGGGGCAAATGAGCAGTTCTTC. This sequence encodes CASSVDLGGGANEQFF. J is TRBJ2-1 and V is TRBV4-2; TRBD2 matches 9 bases. With 5 bases clipped from V and 7 bases from J, the junction kept 12 bases outside the gene matches. This CDR3 spans 16 amino acids. The germline V gene encodes CDR1 LGHNA and CDR2 YNFKEQ.